This T cell receptor (beta chain) originates from a study of CD8+ T cells in alopecia areata. General study points: Scalp samples also yield sequences of resident alphabeta T cells from normal skin. Lesional tissue from the scalp (especially in alopecia totalis/universalis) showed higher clonality than normal scalp.

Per germline, CDR1 MGHRA and CDR2 YSYEKL. With 4 bases removed from V and 1 base from J, the gap between germline ends came to 14 bases. The CDR3 spans 16 residues. cDNA prepared by RNA extraction and subsequent reverse transcription served as the template for sequencing. Here immunoSEQ multiplex PCR was the method, and the copy in TCRdb shows in-frame clones only, minus some. This table holds 89,000 or so clones, roughly 51% found once. PBMC-derived CD4+ and CD8+ T cells were sorted. A word on this clone: The antigen is undetermined.

Sequencing was done on a sample of NKG2D-high CD8+ T cells sorted from blood. The receptor was derived from a human donor with alopecia areata. The chain carries TRBV4-1 and TRBJ1-5; D is perhaps TRBD1 (5 bases). CDR3 protein: CASSPGAGDSNQPQHF. The CDR3 DNA reads TGCGCCAGCAGCCCAGGAGCGGGGGACAGCAATCAGCCCCAGCATTTT.